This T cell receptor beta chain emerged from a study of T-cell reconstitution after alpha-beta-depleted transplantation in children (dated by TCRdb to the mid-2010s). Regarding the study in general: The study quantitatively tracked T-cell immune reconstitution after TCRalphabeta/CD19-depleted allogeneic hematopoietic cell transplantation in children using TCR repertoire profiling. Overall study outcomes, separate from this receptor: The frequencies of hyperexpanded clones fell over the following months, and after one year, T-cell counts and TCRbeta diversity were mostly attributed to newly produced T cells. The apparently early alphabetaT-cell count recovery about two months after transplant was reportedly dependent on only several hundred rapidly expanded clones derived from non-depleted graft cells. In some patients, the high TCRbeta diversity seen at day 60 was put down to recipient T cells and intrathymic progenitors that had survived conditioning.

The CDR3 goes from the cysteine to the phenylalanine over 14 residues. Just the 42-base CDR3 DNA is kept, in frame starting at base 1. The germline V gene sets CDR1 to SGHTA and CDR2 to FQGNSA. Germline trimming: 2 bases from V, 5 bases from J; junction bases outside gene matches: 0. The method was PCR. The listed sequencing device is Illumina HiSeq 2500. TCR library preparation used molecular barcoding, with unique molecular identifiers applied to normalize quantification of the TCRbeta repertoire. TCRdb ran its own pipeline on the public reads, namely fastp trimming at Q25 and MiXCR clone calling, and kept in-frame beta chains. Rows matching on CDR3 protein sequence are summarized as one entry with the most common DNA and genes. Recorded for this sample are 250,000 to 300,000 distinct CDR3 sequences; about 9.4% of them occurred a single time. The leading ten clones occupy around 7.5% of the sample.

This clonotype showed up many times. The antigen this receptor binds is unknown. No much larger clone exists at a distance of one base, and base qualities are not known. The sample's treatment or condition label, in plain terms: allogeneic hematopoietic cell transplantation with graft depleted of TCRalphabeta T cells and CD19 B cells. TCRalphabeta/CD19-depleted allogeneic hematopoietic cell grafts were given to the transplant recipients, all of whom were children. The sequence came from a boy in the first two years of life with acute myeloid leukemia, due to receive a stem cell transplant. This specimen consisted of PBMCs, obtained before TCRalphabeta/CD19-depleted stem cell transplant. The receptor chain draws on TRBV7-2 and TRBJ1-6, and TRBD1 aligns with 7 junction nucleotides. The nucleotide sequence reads TGTGCCAGCAGCTTAACAGGGGATAATTCACCCCTCCACTTT. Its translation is CASSLTGDNSPLHF.